Listed here are 21 T cell receptor beta chains from one sample, sequenced in a study of human T cells and chemical hapten exposure. TCRdb re-called the RACE reads with MiXCR, one entry per CDR3 protein. The top ten hold 3% to 4% of the sample, which has under 130,000 distinct CDR3 sequences, about 11% seen once. Described time point: patch test 1, 2 weeks after DPC sensitization. Indicated treatment: therapeutic diphenylcyclopropenone sensitization with weekly scalp DPC. This material consisted of whole blood, taken in connection with sensitization to the hapten diphenylcyclopropenone (DPC). All receptors derive from a middle-aged woman with alopecia areata. Some clones in this sample may be carry-over from other donors' samples.

This clonotype was recorded a few times. The gene calls are TRBV6-4 and TRBJ1-6; D is unresolved. V was trimmed by 4 bases and J by 6 bases, leaving 7 bases between them. CDR3 length equals 13 residues. Per the germline V gene, CDR1 is MRHNA and CDR2 is SNTAGT. The CDR3, as DNA: TGTGCCAGCAGTGCGATGGTTAATTCACCCCTCCACTTT. Its translation is CASSAMVNSPLHF.

In this sample, this clonotype turned up a few times. The rearrangement uses TRBV7-2 and TRBJ2-5, with TRBD2 identical over 7 bases. CDR3 length equals 18 residues. Germline trimming cut 1 base from V and 5 bases from J; bases unmatched to any gene: 16. The germline CDR1 and CDR2 sequences are SGHTA and FQGNSA. CDR3 protein: CASSLGLDAGRRGETQYF. As DNA, the CDR3 is TGTGCCAGCAGCTTAGGGCTCGACGCGGGCAGGCGGGGGGAGACCCAGTACTTC. The full variable domain, in which reference TRBV7-2 and TRBJ2-5 provide the parts outside the CDR3, is GAGVSQSPSNKVTEKGKDVELRCDPISGHTALYWYRQSLGQGLEFLIYFQGNSAPDKSGLPSDRFSAERTGGSVSTLTIQRTQQEDSAVYLCASSLGLDAGRRGETQYFGPGTRLLVL.

This clonotype was observed many times. V usage is TRBV4-3 and J usage is TRBJ2-1, with TRBD2 matching over 8 bases. Germline values: CDR1 LGHNA, CDR2 YSLEER. V was pared by 0 bases and J by 4 bases, with 2 bases of the junction left unmatched. The CDR3 runs to 15 residues. This CDR3 reads CASSQETGGYNEQFF. The CDR3 DNA follows: TGCGCCAGCAGCCAAGAAACGGGGGGGTACAATGAGCAGTTCTTC.

J is TRBJ2-2 and V is TRBV28; TRBD2 agrees at 9 bases. CDR1 and CDR2 (germline): MDHEN, SYDVKM. CDR3 length: 15 residues. V shed 7 bases and J 0 bases; nucleotides not matched to a gene: 3. As DNA, the CDR3 is TGTGCCAGCATTCGCGGGGGGGCGAACACCGGGGAGCTGTTTTTT. This sequence encodes CASIRGGANTGELFF.

The chain uses TRBV12-3 or TRBV12-4 and TRBJ2-2; no firm D call. V gave up 6 bases and J gave up 2 bases, with 13 bases separating them. CDR3 length equals 15 residues. Here the CDR3 DNA reads TGTGCCAGCAGGGATCCGGGTCGCAACACCGGGGAGCTGTTTTTT. It encodes CASRDPGRNTGELFF.

The V and J genes are TRBV7-9 and TRBJ2-1; 12 nucleotides agree with TRBD2. The CDR3 loop spans 16 amino acids. Germline trimming cut 5 bases from V and 2 bases from J; bases unmatched to any gene: 4. CDR1 SEHNR and CDR2 FQNEAQ come from the germline V gene (reference sequence). CDR3 loop: CASSRRTSGTYNEQFF. CDR3 DNA sequence: TGTGCCAGCAGCCGACGGACTAGCGGGACCTACAATGAGCAGTTCTTC.

This clonotype came up many times. The chain combines TRBV7-2 with TRBJ2-5; possibly TRBD1 for D (5 bases). Germline V gives CDR1 SGHTA, CDR2 FQGNSA. The CDR3 has 14 amino acids. V shed 5 bases and J shed 4 bases, with 14 bases lying between them. The CDR3 loop reads CASSPQGARETQYF. The DNA of the CDR3 is TGTGCCAGCAGCCCGCAAGGGGCTCGAGAGACCCAGTACTTC.

This clonotype turned up a few times. The rearrangement uses TRBV28 and TRBJ1-3; a weak D match, TRBD1 (6 bases). CDR3 length equals 14 residues. Trimming took 3 bases from V and 3 from J, leaving 9 bases between them. CDR1 is MDHEN, CDR2 SYDVKM, per germline. The CDR3 bases are TGTGCCAGCAGTTTCGGGGGGCTTGGAAACACCATATATTTT. Its translation is CASSFGGLGNTIYF.

This clonotype was seen repeatedly, ten times or more. V and J are TRBV12-3 or TRBV12-4 and TRBJ1-5; 9 nucleotides line up with TRBD1. This CDR3 is built from 15 residues. The ends lost 5 bases at V and 7 bases at J; junction bases unmatched: 9. DNA for the CDR3: TGTGCCAGCAGTATGATGGGACAGGGCGGCCAGCCCCAGCATTTT. Its translation is CASSMMGQGGQPQHF.

Here the CDR3 DNA reads TGTGCCAGCAGCGCGACCTACTACGAGCAGTACTTC. Its translation: CASSATYYEQYF. The rearrangement joins TRBV7-2 to TRBJ2-7, with D unresolved. The CDR3 has 12 amino acids. The V end lost 5 bases, the J end lost 3 bases, and 8 bases lay between the germline ends. Germline assignment: CDR1 SGHTA and CDR2 FQGNSA.

This clonotype was counted at least ten times. This rearrangement joins TRBV14 to TRBJ1-2; D might be TRBD1 (5 bases). CDR3 length: 15 amino acids. With 4 bases removed from V and 4 bases from J, the gap between germline ends came to 16 bases. The germline gives CDR1 SGHDN, CDR2 FVKESK. The CDR3 spells CASSPVGVGVYGYTF. CDR3 in DNA: TGTGCCAGCAGCCCCGTGGGTGTGGGGGTCTATGGCTACACCTTC.

V usage is TRBV7-2 and J usage is TRBJ2-5; TRBD1 might be the D (6 bases). From germline, CDR1 is SGHTA and CDR2 FQGNSA. The V and J ends lost 5 bases and 4 bases respectively, with 14 bases between them. The CDR3 extends over 14 amino acids. The DNA for the CDR3 is TGTGCCAGCAGCCCGACCAGGGGCCGAGAGACCCAGTACTTC. Translating it yields CASSPTRGRETQYF.

This clonotype was picked up a small number of times. This rearrangement joins TRBV3-1 to TRBJ2-5; 11 nucleotides align to TRBD2. CDR1 and CDR2 (germline): LGHDT, YNNKEL (reference sequence). The CDR3 has 15 amino acids. After removal of 2 bases from V and 4 bases from J, the junction contained 3 bases not matched to a gene. CDR3 nucleotides: TGTGCCAGCAGCCAATTTACTAGCGGGGGAGAGACCCAGTACTTC. It encodes CASSQFTSGGETQYF.

This clonotype was detected only a few times. V and J are TRBV2 and TRBJ1-6; D not certain. In germline, CDR1 is SNHLY, CDR2 FYNNEI. V dropped 5 bases and J dropped 3 bases, with 14 bases sitting between them. The CDR3 consists of 16 residues. The CDR3 is CASSRLAENYNSPLHF. The CDR3 region has the DNA TGTGCCAGCAGTCGTTTGGCCGAAAACTATAATTCACCCCTCCACTTT.

In this sample, this clonotype turned up many times. The J gene is TRBJ2-7, the V gene TRBV5-1; 8 bases are a match to TRBD2. The germline CDR1 and CDR2 sequences are SGHRS and YFSETQ. The CDR3 covers 15 residues. V shed 0 bases, J shed 5 bases, and the junction held 7 bases outside the gene matches. CDR3 amino acids: CASSLEPSGYHEQYF. The CDR3 bases are TGCGCCAGCAGCTTGGAGCCTAGCGGGTACCACGAGCAGTACTTC.

This clonotype has a handful of counts. The gene calls are TRBV5-5 and TRBJ1-1, with D possibly being TRBD1 (5 bases). Germline V gene data show CDR1 as SGHKS and CDR2 as YYEKEE (reference sequence). The CDR3 length is 15 residues. V was trimmed by 1 base and J by 4 bases, leaving 14 bases between them. The CDR3 protein is CASSLIAGLGTEAFF. DNA for the CDR3: TGTGCCAGCAGCTTGATCGCAGGGTTGGGCACTGAAGCTTTCTTT.

There are many counts of this clonotype. The chain has TRBV28 and TRBJ2-7; 7 nucleotides align to TRBD1. V shed 6 bases, J shed 2 bases, and the junction held 7 bases outside the gene matches. Germline CDR1 MDHEN, CDR2 SYDVKM. This CDR3 is built from 14 residues. The CDR3 sequence: CASRPPGQTYEQYF. In nucleotides, the CDR3 is TGTGCCAGCAGACCTCCGGGACAGACCTACGAGCAGTACTTC.

This clonotype was counted at least ten times. The V and J genes are TRBV4-3 and TRBJ2-3, with D hard to call. The CDR3 runs 18 residues. V lost 0 bases and J 2 bases, leaving 18 bases between the germline ends. Germline V gene sequence: CDR1 LGHNA, CDR2 YSLEER. The CDR3 DNA reads TGCGCCAGCAGCCAAGAAACAACACCTGACAAATACACAGATACGCAGTATTTT. It translates to CASSQETTPDKYTDTQYF.

This chain connects TRBV29-1 to TRBJ1-5; the match to TRBD1 covers 9 bases. The CDR3 length is 12 residues. Germline V gene sequence: CDR1 SQVTM, CDR2 ANQGSEA. With 7 bases clipped from V and 5 bases from J, the junction kept 3 bases outside the gene matches. CDR3 protein: CSARTGDQPQHF. In DNA, the CDR3 is TGCAGCGCAAGGACAGGGGATCAGCCCCAGCATTTT.

This clonotype occurred many times. The chain carries TRBV28 and TRBJ2-6; D is unclear. With 6 bases removed from V and 0 bases from J, the gap between germline ends came to 12 bases. The CDR3 is made up of 16 amino acids. The V gene's germline CDR1 is MDHEN and CDR2 SYDVKM. The DNA for the CDR3 is TGTGCCAGCAGACTCGCCCGACTCTCTGGGGCCAACGTCCTGACTTTC. Translating gives CASRLARLSGANVLTF.

This clonotype was detected many times. The chain carries TRBV9 and TRBJ1-4, with a possible D match to TRBD1 (6 bases). This CDR3 region has 17 residues. The V gene lost 6 bases and the J gene lost 8 bases, with 26 bases spanning the gap. The germline V gene encodes CDR1 SGDLS and CDR2 YYNGEE. CDR3 sequence (DNA): TGTGCCAGCACGCCCAGGGGCTCCGAGAGAACTACGGAAAAACTGTTTTTT. Translation: CASTPRGSERTTEKLFF. Filled out from reference TRBV9 and TRBJ1-4, the complete variable domain reads DSGVTQTPKHLITATGQRVTLRCSPRSGDLSVYWYQQSLDQGLQFLIQYYNGEERAKGNILERFSAQQFPDLHSELNLSSLELGDSALYFCASTPRGSERTTEKLFFGSGTQLSVL.